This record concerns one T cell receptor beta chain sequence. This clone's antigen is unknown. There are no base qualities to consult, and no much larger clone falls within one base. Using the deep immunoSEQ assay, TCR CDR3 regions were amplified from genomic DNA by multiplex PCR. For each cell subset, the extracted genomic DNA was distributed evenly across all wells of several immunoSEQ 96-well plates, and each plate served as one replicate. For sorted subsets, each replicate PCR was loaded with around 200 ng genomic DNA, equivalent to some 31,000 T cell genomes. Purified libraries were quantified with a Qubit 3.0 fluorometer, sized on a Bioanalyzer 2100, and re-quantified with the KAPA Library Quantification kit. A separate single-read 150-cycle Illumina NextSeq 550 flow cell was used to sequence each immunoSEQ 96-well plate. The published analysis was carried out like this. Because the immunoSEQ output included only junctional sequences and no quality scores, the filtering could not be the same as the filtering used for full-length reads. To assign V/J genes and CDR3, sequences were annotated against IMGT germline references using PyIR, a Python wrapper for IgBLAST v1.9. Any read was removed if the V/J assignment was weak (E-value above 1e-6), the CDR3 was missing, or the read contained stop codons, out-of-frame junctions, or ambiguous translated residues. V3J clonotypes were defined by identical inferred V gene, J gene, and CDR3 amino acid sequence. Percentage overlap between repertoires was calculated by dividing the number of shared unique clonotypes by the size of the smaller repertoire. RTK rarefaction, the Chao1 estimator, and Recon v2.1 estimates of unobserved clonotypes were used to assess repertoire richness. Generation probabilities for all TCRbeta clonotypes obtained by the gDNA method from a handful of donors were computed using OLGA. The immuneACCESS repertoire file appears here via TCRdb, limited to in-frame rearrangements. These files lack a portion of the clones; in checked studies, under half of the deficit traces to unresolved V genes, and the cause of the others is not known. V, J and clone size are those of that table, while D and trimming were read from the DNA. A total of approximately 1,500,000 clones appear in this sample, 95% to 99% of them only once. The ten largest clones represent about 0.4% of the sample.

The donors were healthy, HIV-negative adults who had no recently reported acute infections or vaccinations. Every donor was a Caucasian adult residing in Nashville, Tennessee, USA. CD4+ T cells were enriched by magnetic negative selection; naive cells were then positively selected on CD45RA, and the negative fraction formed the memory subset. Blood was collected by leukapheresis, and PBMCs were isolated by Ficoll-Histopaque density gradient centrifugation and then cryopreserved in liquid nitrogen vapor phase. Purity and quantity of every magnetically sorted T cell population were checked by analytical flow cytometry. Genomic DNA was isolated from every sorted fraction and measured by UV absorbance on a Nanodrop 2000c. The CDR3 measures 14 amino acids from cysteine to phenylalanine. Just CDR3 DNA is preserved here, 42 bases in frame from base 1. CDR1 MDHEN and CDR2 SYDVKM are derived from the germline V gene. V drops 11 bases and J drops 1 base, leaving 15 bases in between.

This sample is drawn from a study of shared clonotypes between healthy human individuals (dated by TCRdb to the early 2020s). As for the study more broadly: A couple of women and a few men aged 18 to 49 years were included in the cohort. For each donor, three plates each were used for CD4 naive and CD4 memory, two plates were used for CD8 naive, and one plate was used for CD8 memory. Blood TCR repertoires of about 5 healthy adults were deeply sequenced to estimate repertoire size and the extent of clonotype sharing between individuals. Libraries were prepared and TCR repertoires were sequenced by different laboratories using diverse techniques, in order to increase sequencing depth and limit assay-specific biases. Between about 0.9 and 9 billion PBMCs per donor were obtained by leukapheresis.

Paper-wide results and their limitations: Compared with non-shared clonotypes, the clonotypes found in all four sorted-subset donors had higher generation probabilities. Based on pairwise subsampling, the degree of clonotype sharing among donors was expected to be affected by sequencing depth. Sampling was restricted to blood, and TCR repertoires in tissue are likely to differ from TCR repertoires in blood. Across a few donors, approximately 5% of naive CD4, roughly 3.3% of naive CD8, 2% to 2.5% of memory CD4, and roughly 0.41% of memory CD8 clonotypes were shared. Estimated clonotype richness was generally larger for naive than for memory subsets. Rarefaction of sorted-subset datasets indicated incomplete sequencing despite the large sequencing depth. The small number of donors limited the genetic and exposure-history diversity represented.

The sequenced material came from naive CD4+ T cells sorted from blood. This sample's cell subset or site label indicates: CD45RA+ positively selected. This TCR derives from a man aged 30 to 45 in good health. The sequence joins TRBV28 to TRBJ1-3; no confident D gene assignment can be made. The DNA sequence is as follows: TGTGCCTGCCGCGAGCGGGGATCTGGAAACACCATATATTTT. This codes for CACRERGSGNTIYF.